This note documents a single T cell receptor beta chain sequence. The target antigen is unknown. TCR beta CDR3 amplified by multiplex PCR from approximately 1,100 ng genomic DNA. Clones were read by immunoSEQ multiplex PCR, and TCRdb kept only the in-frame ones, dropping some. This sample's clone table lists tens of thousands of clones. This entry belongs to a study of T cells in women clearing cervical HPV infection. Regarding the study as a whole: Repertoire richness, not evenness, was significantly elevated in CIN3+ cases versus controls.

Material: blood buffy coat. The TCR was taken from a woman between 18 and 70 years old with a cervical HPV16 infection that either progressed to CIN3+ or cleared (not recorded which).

The part of the CDR3 DNA that was read is TGCGCCAGCAGCGCCGACCGGACAGGAGGGGGTACG. It codes for CASSADRTGGGT. The full CDR3 reads CASSADRTGGGTQYF. The gene calls are TRBV5-1 and TRBJ2-3, with a possible D match to TRBD1 (7 bases). Sequencing ends 3 residues short of the CDR3 end; the germline J gene provides the rest. Trimming took off 4 bases at V and 8 bases at J, with 20 bases between the two ends. Germline loops: CDR1 SGHRS, CDR2 YFSETQ. The CDR3 covers 15 residues.